The rows below give T cell receptor beta chains drawn from one sample of a study of Graves' ophthalmopathy and Graves' hyperthyroidism. Each CDR3 protein is one row after TCRdb ran MiXCR on the multiplex PCR reads. The table includes 300,000 to 400,000 distinct CDR3 sequences, 15% to 20% detected once. Specimen: peripheral blood. All receptors come from an adult man with Graves' ophthalmopathy. Both conserved end residues are part of each CDR3. A D gene is named only where the DNA matches it firmly. Part of the rows lack a size; the others show once, few, many or a class for expanded clones.

V: TRBV5-1
size: many
D: NA
J: TRBJ2-5
DNA: TGCGCCAGCGCCCTGGGGCTAGTTGGGGAGACCCAGTACTTC
CDR3: CASALGLVGETQYF

V: TRBV6-5
size: many
D: TRBD2
J: TRBJ2-2
DNA: TGTGCCAGCAGTTCGACTAGCGGGGCGAACACCGGGGAGCTGTTTTTT
CDR3: CASSSTSGANTGELFF

V: TRBV27
size: many
D: TRBD2
J: TRBJ2-2
DNA: TGTGCCAGCAGGGGACTAGGGAGCACCGGGGAGCTGTTTTTT
CDR3: CASRGLGSTGELFF

V: TRBV6-1
size: many
D: TRBD1
J: TRBJ2-2
DNA: TGTGCCAGCAGACAAGACAGGGCGACCACCGGGGAGCTGTTTTTT
CDR3: CASRQDRATTGELFF

V: TRBV29-1
size: many
D: TRBD2
J: TRBJ2-7
DNA: TGCAGCGTTAACGGACTAGCGGGAAGCTCCTACGAGCAGTACTTC
CDR3: CSVNGLAGSSYEQYF

V: TRBV25-1
size: many
D: NA
J: TRBJ1-2
DNA: TGTGCCAGCAGTGAATCCGACCTTAACTATGGCTACACCTTC
CDR3: CASSESDLNYGYTF

V: TRBV20-1
size: many
D: NA
J: TRBJ1-5
DNA: TGCAGTGCAGCCGAGGGAGTCAATAGCAATCAGCCCCAGCATTTT
CDR3: CSAAEGVNSNQPQHF

V: TRBV19
size: many
D: TRBD1
J: TRBJ1-2
DNA: TGTGCCAGTAGTATGAGTGGGACAGCCTATGGCTACACCTTC
CDR3: CASSMSGTAYGYTF

V: TRBV7-2
size: NA
D: NA
J: TRBJ2-2
DNA: TGTGCCAGCAGCTTGAACAGGCCGAACACCGGGGAGCTGTTTTTT
CDR3: CASSLNRPNTGELFF

V: TRBV2
size: many
D: NA
J: TRBJ2-7
DNA: TGTGCCAGCAGTGTACATCTGAGCTCCTACGAGCAGTACTTC
CDR3: CASSVHLSSYEQYF

V: TRBV20-1
size: many
D: NA
J: TRBJ2-5
DNA: TGCAGTGCTTCCAGGGACTCCTTGGGAACCCAGTACTTC
CDR3: CSASRDSLGTQYF

V: TRBV9
size: many
D: NA
J: TRBJ2-5
DNA: TGTGCCAGCAGCGTAGTGGGGGGAGGTCAAGAGACCCAGTACTTC
CDR3: CASSVVGGGQETQYF

V: TRBV5-1
size: few
D: NA
J: TRBJ2-7
DNA: TGCGCCAGCAGCACCCGGGCTAGCGATACCTACGAGCAGTACTTC
CDR3: CASSTRASDTYEQYF

V: TRBV6-1
size: NA
D: TRBD1
J: TRBJ1-2
DNA: TGTGCCAACGGGACAGGGACCGGCTACACCTTC
CDR3: CANGTGTGYTF

V: TRBV6-1
size: NA
D: NA
J: TRBJ2-5
DNA: TGTGCCAGCAGGGGCCAGGATATTAGGGAGACCCAGTACTTC
CDR3: CASRGQDIRETQYF

V: TRBV2
size: many
D: NA
J: TRBJ2-7
DNA: TGTGCCAGCAGAGAAAGGAGCTTCAGTTCCTACGAGCAGTACTTC
CDR3: CASRERSFSSYEQYF

V: TRBV15
size: many
D: NA
J: TRBJ1-2
DNA: TGTGCCACCAGCAGAGGAGGCGACCCTAACTATGGCTACACCTTC
CDR3: CATSRGGDPNYGYTF

V: TRBV6-5
size: many
D: NA
J: TRBJ1-1
DNA: TGTGCCAGCAGTTACACCGGATGGGGGAACACTGAAGCTTTCTTT
CDR3: CASSYTGWGNTEAFF

V: TRBV6-2/TRBV6-3
size: few
D: NA
J: TRBJ2-5
DNA: TGTGCCAGCAGCCCAAAGTTGGAGACCCAGTACTTC
CDR3: CASSPKLETQYF

V: TRBV6-5
size: NA
D: TRBD2
J: TRBJ2-7
DNA: TGTGCCAGCAGTTCTAGCGGGAGGGTCTCGCAGTACTTC
CDR3: CASSSSGRVSQYF

V: TRBV20-1
size: many
D: NA
J: TRBJ1-1
DNA: TGCAGTGCTGCAAGGGGGGGTGAAGCTTTCTTT
CDR3: CSAARGGEAFF